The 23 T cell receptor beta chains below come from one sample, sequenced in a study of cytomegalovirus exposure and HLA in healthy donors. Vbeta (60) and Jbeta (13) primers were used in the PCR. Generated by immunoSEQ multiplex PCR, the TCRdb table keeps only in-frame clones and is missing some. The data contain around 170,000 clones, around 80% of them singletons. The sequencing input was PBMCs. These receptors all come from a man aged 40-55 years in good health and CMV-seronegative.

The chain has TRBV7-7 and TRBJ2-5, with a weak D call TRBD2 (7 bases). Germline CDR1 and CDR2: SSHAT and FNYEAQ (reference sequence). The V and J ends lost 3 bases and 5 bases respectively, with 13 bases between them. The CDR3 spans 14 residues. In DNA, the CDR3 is TGTGCCAGCAGCTTGGGGGGGGCGAGGGAGACCCAGTACTTC. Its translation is CASSLGGARETQYF.

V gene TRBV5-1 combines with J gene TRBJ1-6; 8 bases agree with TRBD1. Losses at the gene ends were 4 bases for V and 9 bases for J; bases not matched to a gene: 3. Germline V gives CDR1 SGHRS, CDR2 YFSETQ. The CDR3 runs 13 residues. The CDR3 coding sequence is TGCGCCAGCAGCGCAGGGGGCTTTTCACCCCTCCACTTT. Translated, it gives CASSAGGFSPLHF.

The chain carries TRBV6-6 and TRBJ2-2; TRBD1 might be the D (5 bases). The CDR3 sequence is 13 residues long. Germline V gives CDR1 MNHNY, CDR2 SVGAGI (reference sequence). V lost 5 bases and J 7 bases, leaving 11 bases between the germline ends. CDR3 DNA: TGTGCCAGCAGTGGGGTCAGGGACGGGGAGCTGTTTTTT. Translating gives CASSGVRDGELFF.

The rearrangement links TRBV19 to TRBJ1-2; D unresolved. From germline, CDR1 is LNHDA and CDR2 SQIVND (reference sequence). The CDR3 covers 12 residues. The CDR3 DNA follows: TGTGTTATCGGGAATAGATACTATGGCTACACCTTC. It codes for CVIGNRYYGYTF.

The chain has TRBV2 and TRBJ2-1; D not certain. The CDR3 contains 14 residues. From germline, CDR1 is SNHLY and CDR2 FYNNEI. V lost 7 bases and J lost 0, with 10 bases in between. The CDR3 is CASKIYSSYNEQFF. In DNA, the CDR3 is TGTGCCAGCAAGATTTATAGCTCCTACAATGAGCAGTTCTTC.

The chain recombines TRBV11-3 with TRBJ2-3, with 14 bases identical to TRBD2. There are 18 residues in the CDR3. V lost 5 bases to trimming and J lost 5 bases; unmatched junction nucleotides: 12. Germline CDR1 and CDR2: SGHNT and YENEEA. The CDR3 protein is CASSPRLAGGPYVDTQYF. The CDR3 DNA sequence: TGTGCCAGCAGCCCGAGACTAGCGGGAGGGCCGTATGTAGATACGCAGTATTTT.

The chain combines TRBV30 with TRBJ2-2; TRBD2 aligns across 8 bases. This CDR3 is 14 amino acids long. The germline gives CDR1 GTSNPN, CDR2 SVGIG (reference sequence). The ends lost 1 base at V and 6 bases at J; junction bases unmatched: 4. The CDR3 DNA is TGTGCCTGGAGTGGGGGACTAGTTTCCGGGGAGCTGTTTTTT. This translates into CAWSGGLVSGELFF.

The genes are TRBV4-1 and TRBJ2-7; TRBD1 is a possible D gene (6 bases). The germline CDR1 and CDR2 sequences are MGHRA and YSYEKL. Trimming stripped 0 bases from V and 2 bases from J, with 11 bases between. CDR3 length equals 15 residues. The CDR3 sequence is CASSQDRQAAYEQYF. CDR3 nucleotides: TGCGCCAGCAGCCAAGATCGACAGGCGGCCTACGAGCAGTACTTC.

CDR3 amino acids: CASSPDGGGNSPLHF. CDR3 sequence (DNA): TGTGCCAGCTCACCCGACGGGGGTGGTAATTCACCCCTCCACTTT. The rearrangement links TRBV18 to TRBJ1-6; TRBD1 might be the D (5 bases). Germline V CDR1 and CDR2: KGHSH, LQKENI. V was clipped by 3 bases and J by 6 bases, with 12 bases between them. There are 15 residues in the CDR3.

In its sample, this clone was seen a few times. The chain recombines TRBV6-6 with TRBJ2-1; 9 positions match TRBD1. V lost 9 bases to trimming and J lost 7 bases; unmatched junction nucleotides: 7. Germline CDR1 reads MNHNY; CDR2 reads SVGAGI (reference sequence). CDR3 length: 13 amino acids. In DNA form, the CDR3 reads TGTGCCAGTCGACAGGGGGACATTAATGAGCAGTTCTTC. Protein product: CASRQGDINEQFF.

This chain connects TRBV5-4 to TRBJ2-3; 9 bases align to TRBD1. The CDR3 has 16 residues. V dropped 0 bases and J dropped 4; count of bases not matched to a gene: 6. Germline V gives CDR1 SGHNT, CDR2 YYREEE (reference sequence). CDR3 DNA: TGTGCCAGCAGCTTGGAAAACCGACAGGGGGCAGATACGCAGTATTTT. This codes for CASSLENRQGADTQYF.

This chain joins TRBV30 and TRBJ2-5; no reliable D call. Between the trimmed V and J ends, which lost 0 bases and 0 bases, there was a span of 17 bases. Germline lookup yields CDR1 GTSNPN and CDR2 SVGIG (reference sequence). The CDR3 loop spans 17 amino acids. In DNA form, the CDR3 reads TGTGCCTGGAGTGTTGGGCAGCAACGGATGCACCAAGAGACCCAGTACTTC. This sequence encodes CAWSVGQQRMHQETQYF.

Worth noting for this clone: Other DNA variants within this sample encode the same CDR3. The CDR3 sequence: CASSPTGGNQPQHF. As DNA, the CDR3 is TGTGCCAGCTCACCTACAGGGGGCAATCAGCCCCAGCATTTT. The chain links TRBV18 to TRBJ1-5; 7 bases align to TRBD1. Germline CDR1 and CDR2: KGHSH and LQKENI. The CDR3 has 14 amino acids. The V gene end was trimmed by 3 bases and the J gene end by 2 bases; junction bases not matched to a gene: 1.

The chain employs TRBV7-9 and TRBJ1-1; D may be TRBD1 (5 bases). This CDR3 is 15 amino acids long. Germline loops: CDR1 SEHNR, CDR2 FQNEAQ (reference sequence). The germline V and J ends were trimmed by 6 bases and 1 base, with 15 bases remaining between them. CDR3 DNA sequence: TGTGCCAGCAGTCGCCCCCCGACAGAGAACACTGAAGCTTTCTTT. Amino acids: CASSRPPTENTEAFF.

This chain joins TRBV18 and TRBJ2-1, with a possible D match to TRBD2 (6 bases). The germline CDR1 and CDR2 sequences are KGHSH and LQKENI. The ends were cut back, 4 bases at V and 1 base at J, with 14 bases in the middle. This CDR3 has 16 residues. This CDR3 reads CASSRDREWSYNEQFF. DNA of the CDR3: TGTGCCAGCTCACGAGACCGGGAGTGGTCCTACAATGAGCAGTTCTTC.

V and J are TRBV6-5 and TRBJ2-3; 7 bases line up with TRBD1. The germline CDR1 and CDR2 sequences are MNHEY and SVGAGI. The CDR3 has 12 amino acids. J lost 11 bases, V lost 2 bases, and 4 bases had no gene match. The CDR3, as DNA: TGTGCCAGCAGTTACCCAGGGGGTAGGCAGTATTTT. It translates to CASSYPGGRQYF.

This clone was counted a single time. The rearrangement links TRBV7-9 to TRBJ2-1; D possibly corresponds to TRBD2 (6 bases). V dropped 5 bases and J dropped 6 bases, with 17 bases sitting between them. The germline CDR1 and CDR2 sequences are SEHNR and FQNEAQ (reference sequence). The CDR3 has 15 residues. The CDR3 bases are TGTGCCAGCAGCCCAGTCGGCACTAGCCCCAATGAGCAGTTCTTC. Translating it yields CASSPVGTSPNEQFF.

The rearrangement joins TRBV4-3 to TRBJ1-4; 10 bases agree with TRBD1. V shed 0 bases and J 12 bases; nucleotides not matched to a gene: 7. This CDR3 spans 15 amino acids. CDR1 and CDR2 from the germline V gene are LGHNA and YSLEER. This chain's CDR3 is CASSQEGQGKGELFF. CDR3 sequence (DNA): TGCGCCAGCAGCCAAGAGGGACAGGGGAAGGGCGAACTGTTTTTT.

The CDR3 spells CASSSLGGTEAFF. CDR3 sequence (DNA): TGTGCCAGCAGCTCCTTGGGGGGCACTGAAGCTTTCTTT. The chain has TRBV5-4 and TRBJ1-1; possibly TRBD1 for D (5 bases). The CDR3 spans 13 residues. Germline loops: CDR1 SGHNT, CDR2 YYREEE (reference sequence). V lost 3 bases to trimming and J lost 4 bases, with 10 bases between them.

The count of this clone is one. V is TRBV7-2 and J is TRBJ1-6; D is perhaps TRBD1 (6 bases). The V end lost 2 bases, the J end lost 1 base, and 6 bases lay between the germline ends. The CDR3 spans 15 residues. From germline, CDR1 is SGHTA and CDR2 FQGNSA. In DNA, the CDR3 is TGTGCCAGCAGCTTAACAGGGTCCTATAATTCACCCCTCCACTTT. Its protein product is CASSLTGSYNSPLHF.

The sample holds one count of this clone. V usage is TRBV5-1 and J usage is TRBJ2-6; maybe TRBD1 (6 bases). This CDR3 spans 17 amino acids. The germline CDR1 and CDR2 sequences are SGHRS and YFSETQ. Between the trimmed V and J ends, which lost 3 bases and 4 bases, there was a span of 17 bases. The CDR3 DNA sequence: TGCGCCAGCAGCTCCGGGACAATACTCGGGGGGGCCAACGTCCTGACTTTC. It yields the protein CASSSGTILGGANVLTF. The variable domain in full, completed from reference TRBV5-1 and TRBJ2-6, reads KAGVTQTPRYLIKTRGQQVTLSCSPISGHRSVSWYQQTPGQGLQFLFEYFSETQRNKGNFPGRFSGRQFSNSRSEMNVSTLELGDSALYLCASSSGTILGGANVLTFGAGSRLTVL.

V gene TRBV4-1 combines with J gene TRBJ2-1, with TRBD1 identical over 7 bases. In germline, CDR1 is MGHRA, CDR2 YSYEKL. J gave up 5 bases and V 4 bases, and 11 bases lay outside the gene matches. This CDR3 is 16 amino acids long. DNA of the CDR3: TGCGCCAGCAGCCCTAATCCGGGACAGAGGGACAATGAGCAGTTCTTC. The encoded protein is CASSPNPGQRDNEQFF.

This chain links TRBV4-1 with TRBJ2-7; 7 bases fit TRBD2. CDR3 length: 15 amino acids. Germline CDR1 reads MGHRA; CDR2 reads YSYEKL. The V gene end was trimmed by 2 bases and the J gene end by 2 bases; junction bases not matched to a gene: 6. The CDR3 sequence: CASSQTGTTTYEQYF. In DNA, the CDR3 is TGCGCCAGCAGCCAAACCGGGACTACAACCTACGAGCAGTACTTC.